This T cell receptor (beta chain) was recovered during a study of cytomegalovirus exposure and HLA in healthy donors. CDR1 is SGHVS, CDR2 FQNEAQ, per germline. Trimming cost V 0 bases and J 6 bases; bases outside gene matches: 6. CDR3 size: 16 residues. Primers included in the PCR were 60 Vbeta and 13 Jbeta primers. Generated by immunoSEQ multiplex PCR, the TCRdb table keeps only in-frame clones and is missing some. The data show about 210,000 clones, with approximately 79% seen just once and 1.5% to 2% held by the top ten. Sequencing was done on a sample of PBMCs. This chain uses TRBV7-8 with TRBJ2-1, with TRBD2 identical over 9 bases. The source is a male donor in good health and CMV-seronegative. In DNA, the CDR3 is TGTGCCAGCAGCTTAGCAGGTAGCGGGAGTTTCAATGAGCAGTTCTTC. This encodes CASSLAGSGSFNEQFF.